This is a list of T cell receptor beta chains from one sample in a study of CD8+ T cells in alopecia areata. Sequencing was performed with immunoSEQ multiplex PCR; in TCRdb, only in-frame clones are kept and a portion is missing. The table includes roughly 170,000 clones, under 60% detected once. The material was CD8+ T cells sorted from blood, obtained at week 24, from a patient treated with tofacitinib. Receptors originate from a human donor with alopecia areata. Both conserved end residues are part of each CDR3. D genes are given only for firm matches. Expanded clones are given a class, and other clones once, few, many or no size at all.

abundance	v_gene	j_gene	d_gene	CDR3nt	CDR3aa
NA	TRBV21-1	TRBJ2-2	NA	TGTGCCAGCAGCAAAGGAGGGGGACAGGGGGCCAAGGTCCCGTTCACCGGGGAGCTGTTTTTT	CASSKGGGQGAKVPFTGELFF
NA	TRBV11-2	TRBJ1-1	NA	TGTGCCAGCAGCTTAGAACAGGGCATGAACACTGAAGCTTTCTTT	CASSLEQGMNTEAFF
NA	TRBV5-1	TRBJ2-3	NA	TGCGCCAGCAGCTATAGGGCCGCCCCAGATACGCAGTATTTT	CASSYRAAPDTQYF
NA	TRBV4-2	TRBJ1-4	NA	TGTGCCAGCAGCCAGACACAGGGAGATGGAGAACTGTTTTTT	CASSQTQGDGELFF
few	TRBV2	TRBJ2-7	TRBD1	TGTGCCAGCTTTTTGGGGACAGGGGGCAACGAGCAGTACTTC	CASFLGTGGNEQYF
NA	TRBV27	TRBJ1-2	NA	TGTGCCAGCAGTTCAACCCCGGGGGCCGGCTATGGCTACACCTTC	CASSSTPGAGYGYTF
NA	TRBV7-9	TRBJ2-7	NA	TGTGCCAGCAGCGCAAGGTTGGGGAACGAGCAGTACTTC	CASSARLGNEQYF
NA	TRBV5-1	TRBJ2-1	NA	TGCGCCAGCAGCGGTGACTTGGCTAGCGTCGAGCAGTTCTTC	CASSGDLASVEQFF
NA	TRBV27	TRBJ2-1	TRBD1	TGTGCCAGCGTAACAGGGGGCGGTGAGCAGTTCTTC	CASVTGGGEQFF
NA	TRBV13	TRBJ2-3	NA	TGTGCCAGCAGCTTGGGCCTCGGCTCCCCAGATACGCAGTATTTT	CASSLGLGSPDTQYF
NA	TRBV19	TRBJ2-7	TRBD1	TGTGCCAGCAGAACCGGGACAGGGGGATCCTACGAGCAGTACTTC	CASRTGTGGSYEQYF
NA	TRBV13	TRBJ1-1	NA	TGTGCCAGCGCTAGGGGGGGTGAAGCTTTCTTT	CASARGGEAFF
NA	TRBV27	TRBJ2-7	NA	TGTGCCAGCAGTCCCCCGGGAGCCGGGCAGTACTTC	CASSPPGAGQYF
NA	TRBV2	TRBJ1-2	TRBD1	TGTGCCAGCAGGCCGGGACAGGACTATGGCTACACCTTC	CASRPGQDYGYTF
NA	TRBV29-1	TRBJ2-2	TRBD1	TGCAGCGCTTTGACAGGGACCGGGGAGCTGTTTTTT	CSALTGTGELFF
NA	TRBV2	TRBJ2-3	TRBD2	TGTGCCAGCACCGGGGGGGTCTCAGATACGCAGTATTTT	CASTGGVSDTQYF